This T cell receptor beta chain was profiled in a study of memory CD4+ T cells and cytomegalovirus serostatus. The sort gate was single viable CD3+CD4+CD8-CD45RO+ cells for memory CD4+ T cells. In the original workflow: After removing out-of-frame reads, around 2,100,000 distinct TCRbeta sequences remained. The table came from immunoSEQ multiplex PCR; TCRdb's copy has only in-frame clones and leaves some out. The DNA was the basis for D and trimming; V, J and clone size are from that table. This sample yields some 67,000 clones, of which roughly three quarters are seen a single time; about 4.3% belongs to the top ten. The CDR3 runs to 13 residues. Trimming pared 7 bases from V and 2 bases from J, leaving 11 bases between. The germline V gene has CDR1 SQVTM and CDR2 ANQGSEA.

The sample taken for sequencing was memory CD4+ T cells from blood. This TCR was sampled from an adult in good health and CMV-seropositive. This sequence joins TRBV29-1 and TRBJ2-2, with D perhaps TRBD1 (6 bases). CDR3 nucleotides: TGCAGCGCGGGCAGGGGAAACACCGGGGAGCTGTTTTTT. This sequence encodes CSAGRGNTGELFF.